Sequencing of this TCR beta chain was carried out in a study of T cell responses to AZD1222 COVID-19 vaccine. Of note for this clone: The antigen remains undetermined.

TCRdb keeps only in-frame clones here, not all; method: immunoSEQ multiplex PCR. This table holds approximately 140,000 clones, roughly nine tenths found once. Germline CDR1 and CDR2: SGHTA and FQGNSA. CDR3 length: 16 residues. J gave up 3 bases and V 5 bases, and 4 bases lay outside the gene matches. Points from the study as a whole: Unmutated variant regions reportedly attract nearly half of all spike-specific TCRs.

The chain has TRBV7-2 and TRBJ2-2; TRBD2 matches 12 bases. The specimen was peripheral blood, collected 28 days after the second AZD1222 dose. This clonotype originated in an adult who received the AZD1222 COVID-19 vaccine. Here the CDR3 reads CASSVGTSGYTGELFF. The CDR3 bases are TGTGCCAGCAGCGTCGGGACTAGCGGGTACACCGGGGAGCTGTTTTTT.